These T cell receptor beta chains were read from a single sample in a study of blood T cells in healthy people across ages. TCRdb reanalysed the 5' RACE reads using MiXCR and keeps one entry per CDR3 protein. The sample records hundreds of thousands of distinct CDR3 sequences, nearly 60% being singletons. What was sequenced was blood. These receptors all stem from a young man in good health. CDR3s include the opening cysteine and the closing phenylalanine or tryptophan. Fields, in order: clone size, V gene, D gene, J gene, CDR3 DNA, CDR3 protein. A D gene is named only where the DNA matches it firmly. Clone size, where shown, is once, few, many, or a class for clones that have expanded.

size: .
V: TRBV6-2/TRBV6-3
D: .
J: TRBJ2-7
DNA: TGTGCCAGCAGCCTCATCTTCCGGGGCCAACCGTCGGAGCAGTACTTC
CDR3: CASSLIFRGQPSEQYF

size: .
V: TRBV7-6
D: TRBD2
J: TRBJ2-3
DNA: TGTGCCAGCAGCTTAGCAGCGGGGGCCTTCACAGATACGCAGTATTTT
CDR3: CASSLAAGAFTDTQYF

size: few
V: TRBV7-9
D: TRBD2
J: TRBJ2-1
DNA: TGTGCCAGCAGCTACTACAGGACTAGCGGGGTTTACAATGAGCAGTTCTTC
CDR3: CASSYYRTSGVYNEQFF

size: .
V: TRBV7-8
D: .
J: TRBJ2-7
DNA: TGTGCCAGCAGCTTCGACGGGGGAGCCAACGAGCAGTACTTC
CDR3: CASSFDGGANEQYF

size: .
V: TRBV5-1
D: TRBD1
J: TRBJ2-1
DNA: TGCGCCAGCAGCGTGTCACAGGGGTACAATGAGCAGTTCTTC
CDR3: CASSVSQGYNEQFF

size: .
V: TRBV5-6
D: TRBD1
J: TRBJ2-1
DNA: TGTGCCAGCAGCCTTCAGTGGGACAGGGATGACAATGAGCAGTTCTTC
CDR3: CASSLQWDRDDNEQFF

size: few
V: TRBV6-1
D: .
J: TRBJ1-2
DNA: TGTGCCAGCAGTGAAGTGGGTAACTATGGCTACACCTTC
CDR3: CASSEVGNYGYTF

size: .
V: TRBV7-9
D: .
J: TRBJ1-2
DNA: TGTGCCAGCAGCTTAGGCCGGCCGGCGGATGGCTACACCTTC
CDR3: CASSLGRPADGYTF

size: .
V: TRBV29-1
D: TRBD1
J: TRBJ1-1
DNA: TGCAGCGTTGGCACATCCGGGACAGTGAACACTGAAGCTTTCTTT
CDR3: CSVGTSGTVNTEAFF

size: .
V: TRBV6-2/TRBV6-3
D: TRBD1
J: TRBJ1-5
DNA: TGTGCCAGCAGTGAGGACAGGGTTATTCAGCCCCAGCATTTT
CDR3: CASSEDRVIQPQHF

size: .
V: TRBV5-1
D: .
J: TRBJ2-3
DNA: TGCGCCAGCAGGGATCCGACGGTTAGCACAGATACGCAGTATTTT
CDR3: CASRDPTVSTDTQYF

size: .
V: TRBV25-1
D: TRBD1
J: TRBJ1-2
DNA: TGTGCCAGCAGTGGAATGGGACAGGGAAGCGGCTACACCTTC
CDR3: CASSGMGQGSGYTF

size: .
V: TRBV2
D: TRBD1
J: TRBJ2-5
DNA: TGTGCCAGCAGTGAGTCGGTAGGCAGGGGGTACGAGACCCAGTACTTC
CDR3: CASSESVGRGYETQYF

size: .
V: TRBV6-5
D: TRBD2
J: TRBJ2-1
DNA: TGTGCCAGCAGTTACTCCCCTAGCGGCTCCTACAATGAGCAGTTCTTC
CDR3: CASSYSPSGSYNEQFF